A selection of T cell receptor beta chains follows, all from one sample in a study of T cell repertoires in cytomegalovirus infection. TCRdb passed the reads through MiXCR, listing each CDR3 protein once. The table includes about 250,000 distinct CDR3 sequences, over 15% detected once. Sequenced sample: CD8+ T cells from PBMCs. The receptors stem from a human donor in good health (CMV status not recorded). Some clones in this sample may be carry-over from other donors' samples. CDR3s include the opening cysteine and the closing phenylalanine or tryptophan.

>TRBJ2-1|TRBV5-6
CASSSGLNRWQFF
>TRBJ2-3|TRBV10-3
CAIRGLAGDTDTQYF
>TRBJ1-6|TRBV6-5
CASSYTAGRGVGSPLHF
>TRBJ2-1|TRBV20-1
CSASRLAGDYNEQFF
>TRBJ2-3|TRBV12-3/TRBV12-4
CASSFGSGGYTDTQYF
>TRBJ2-1|TRBV6-1
CASSESGGLYNEQFF
>TRBJ1-1|TRBV19
CASSPLPQGRNTEAFF
>TRBJ1-2|TRBV5-6
CASSLIAGSDGYTF
>TRBJ1-1|TRBV9
CASSVVGPRDTEAFF
>TRBJ2-3|TRBV7-9
CASSAPRGRWSTDTQYF
>TRBJ2-2|TRBV6-4
CASSPGENTGELFF
>TRBJ1-4|TRBV13
CASSLGTGNEKLFF
>TRBJ2-1|TRBV7-2
CASSLEKAGAYNEQFF
>TRBJ2-1|TRBV5-6
CASSLTRGAYNEQFF
>TRBJ1-1|TRBV7-9
CASSPPGGGPGNTEAFF
>TRBJ2-7|TRBV6-5
CASSLRPPGQPYEQYF
>TRBJ1-2|TRBV7-9
CASSLGGLTEGTGYGYTF
>TRBJ2-1|TRBV10-2
CASIKRRGGNEQFF
>TRBJ1-5|TRBV28
CASSLFRGSRQPQHF
>TRBJ1-1|TRBV6-5
CASNVGRGLNTEAFF
>TRBJ1-4|TRBV7-9
CASSLVGTENEKLFF
>TRBJ1-5|TRBV6-6
CASSYSKGTGQPQHF
>TRBJ2-1|TRBV20-1
CSARALIAGGLNEQFF
>TRBJ2-1|TRBV9
CASSVSGVNEQFF
>TRBJ2-5|TRBV5-1
CASSSGQRKETQYF
>TRBJ2-1|TRBV6-1
CASSEGGQADEQFF